Below are 5 T cell receptor beta chains sequenced from a single sample in a study of cytomegalovirus exposure and HLA in healthy donors. PCR used 60 Vbeta primers and 13 Jbeta primers. Sequenced by immunoSEQ multiplex PCR; TCRdb stores in-frame clones only, minus some. The table records 100,000 to 150,000 clones, 80% of them present only once. Sequenced input: PBMCs. The receptors stem from a man between 35 and 55 years old in good health and CMV-seronegative.

The chain links TRBV28 to TRBJ1-1; D is unresolved. Trimming removed 3 bases at V and 2 bases at J, with 7 bases between. There are 13 residues in the CDR3. From germline, CDR1 is MDHEN and CDR2 SYDVKM. The CDR3, as DNA: TGTGCCAGCAGTTTTGTCTATAACACTGAAGCTTTCTTT. Protein product: CASSFVYNTEAFF.

CDR3 nucleotides: TGTGCTACGGGGGAGTACCTGAACACCGGGGAGCTGTTTTTT. It translates to CATGEYLNTGELFF. This chain connects TRBV27 to TRBJ2-2, with a possible D match to TRBD2 (6 bases). This CDR3 spans 14 amino acids. Looked up from germline, CDR1 is MNHEY and CDR2 is SMNVEV (reference sequence).

This clone was picked up one time. CDR3 protein: CAWSVGSSTGQETQYF. The CDR3 coding sequence is TGTGCCTGGAGTGTCGGGTCCTCCACGGGCCAAGAGACCCAGTACTTC. The chain carries TRBV30 and TRBJ2-5; D is unclear. Germline V lookup: CDR1 GTSNPN, CDR2 SVGIG (reference sequence). V was pared by 0 bases and J by 1 base, with 15 bases between. This CDR3 has 16 amino acids.

V is TRBV2 and J is TRBJ2-3; 12 bases are a match to TRBD2. This CDR3 has 14 amino acids. Looked up from germline, CDR1 is SNHLY and CDR2 is FYNNEI. V trimming: 6 bases; J trimming: 7 bases; junction bases outside the gene matches: 5. The chain's CDR3 is CASSPSGGAYTQYF. The CDR3 nucleotides are TGTGCCAGCAGCCCTAGCGGGGGGGCTTATACGCAGTATTTT.

This clone occurred once. The genes are TRBV5-1 and TRBJ2-1; TRBD2 matches 14 bases. CDR1 SGHRS and CDR2 YFSETQ come from the germline V gene. The ends lost 1 base at V and 8 bases at J; junction bases unmatched: 5. The length of the CDR3 is 16 residues. The CDR3 bases are TGCGCCAGCAGCTTGTGGACTAGCGGGGGGCGGGATGAGCAGTTCTTC. It translates to CASSLWTSGGRDEQFF. The complete variable domain, with remaining parts taken from reference TRBV5-1 and TRBJ2-1, reads KAGVTQTPRYLIKTRGQQVTLSCSPISGHRSVSWYQQTPGQGLQFLFEYFSETQRNKGNFPGRFSGRQFSNSRSEMNVSTLELGDSALYLCASSLWTSGGRDEQFFGPGTRLTVL.